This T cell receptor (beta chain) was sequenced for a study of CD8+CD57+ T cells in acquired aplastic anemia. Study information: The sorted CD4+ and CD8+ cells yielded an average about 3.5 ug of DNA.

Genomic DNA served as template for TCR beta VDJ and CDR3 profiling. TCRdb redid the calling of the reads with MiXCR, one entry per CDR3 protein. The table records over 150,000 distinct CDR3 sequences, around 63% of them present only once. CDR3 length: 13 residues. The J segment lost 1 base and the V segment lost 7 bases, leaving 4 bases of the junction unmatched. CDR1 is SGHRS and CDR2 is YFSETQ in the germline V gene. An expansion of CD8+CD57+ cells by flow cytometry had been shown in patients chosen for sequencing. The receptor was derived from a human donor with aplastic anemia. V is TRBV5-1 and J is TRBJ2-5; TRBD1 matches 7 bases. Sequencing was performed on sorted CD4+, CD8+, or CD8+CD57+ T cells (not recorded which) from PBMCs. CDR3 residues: CASGQGVQETQYF. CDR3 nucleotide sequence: TGCGCCAGCGGCCAGGGGGTCCAAGAGACCCAGTACTTC.